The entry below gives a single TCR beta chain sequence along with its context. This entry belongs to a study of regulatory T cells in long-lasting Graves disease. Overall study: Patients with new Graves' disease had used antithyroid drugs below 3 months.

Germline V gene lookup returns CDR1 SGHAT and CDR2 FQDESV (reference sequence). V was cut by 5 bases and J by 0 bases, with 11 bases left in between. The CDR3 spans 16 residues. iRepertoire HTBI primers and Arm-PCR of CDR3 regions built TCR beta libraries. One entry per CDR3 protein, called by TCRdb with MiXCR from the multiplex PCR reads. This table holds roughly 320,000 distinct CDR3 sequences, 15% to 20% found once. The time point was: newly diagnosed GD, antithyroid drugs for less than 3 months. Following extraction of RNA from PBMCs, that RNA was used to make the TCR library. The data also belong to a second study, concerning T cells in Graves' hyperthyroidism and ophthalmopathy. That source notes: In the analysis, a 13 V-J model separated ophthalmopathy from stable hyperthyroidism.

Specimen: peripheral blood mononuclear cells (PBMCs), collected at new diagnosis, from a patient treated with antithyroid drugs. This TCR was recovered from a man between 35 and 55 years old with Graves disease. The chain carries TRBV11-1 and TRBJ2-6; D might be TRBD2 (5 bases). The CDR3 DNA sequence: TGTGCCAGCAGCCCAAGGACTTTCTCTGGGGCCAACGTCCTGACTTTC. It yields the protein CASSPRTFSGANVLTF.